The clone carrying this TCR beta chain was picked up a small number of times. The record originates from a study of T-cell reconstitution after alpha-beta-depleted transplantation in children. V was pared by 7 bases and J by 3 bases, with 19 bases between. Germline V gives CDR1 SQVTM, CDR2 ANQGSEA. The CDR3 spans 15 residues. Unique molecular identifiers featured in how the TCRbeta library was prepared. One entry per CDR3 protein, called by TCRdb with MiXCR from the PCR reads. The table records around 500,000 distinct CDR3 sequences, 12% of them present only once. This specimen consisted of PBMCs from the stem cell graft donor, obtained from the stem cell graft. The source of this sequence is a human donor who donated a stem cell graft to a child with combined immunodeficiency. The chain couples TRBV29-1 to TRBJ2-1; maybe TRBD2 (6 bases). DNA of the CDR3: TGCAGCGGGGAGGTTCCCAAGACAAGCTACAATGAGCAGTTCTTC. Translation gives CSGEVPKTSYNEQFF.